Below, one T cell receptor (beta chain) is given with its context. Its specificity is not known. Trimming pared 5 bases from V and 1 base from J, leaving 9 bases between. Germline lookup yields CDR1 MNHNS and CDR2 SASEGT. The CDR3 totals 14 residues. The data stem from a study of identical twins. TCRdb passed the 5' RACE reads through MiXCR, listing each CDR3 protein once. The sample has about 530,000 distinct CDR3 sequences, about 22% seen once. Study-level findings and limits: Clonotypes of the beta chain that were abundant in cord blood carried fewer insertions (memory repertoires showed none).

This sample was shared with a second study, whose subject was yellow fever vaccine responses in identical twins. Per that paper: Reportedly, the T cell response mounted by twins to vaccine seemed partly convergent, partly personalized.

The sample consisted of CD4+ T cells sorted from blood. The V gene is TRBV6-1, the J gene TRBJ2-4; the D is unclear. The receptor was isolated from a woman between 18 and 29 years old in good health. The CDR3 is CASSHKLAKNIQYF. The DNA of the CDR3 is TGTGCCAGCAGTCATAAGCTGGCCAAAAACATTCAGTACTTC.